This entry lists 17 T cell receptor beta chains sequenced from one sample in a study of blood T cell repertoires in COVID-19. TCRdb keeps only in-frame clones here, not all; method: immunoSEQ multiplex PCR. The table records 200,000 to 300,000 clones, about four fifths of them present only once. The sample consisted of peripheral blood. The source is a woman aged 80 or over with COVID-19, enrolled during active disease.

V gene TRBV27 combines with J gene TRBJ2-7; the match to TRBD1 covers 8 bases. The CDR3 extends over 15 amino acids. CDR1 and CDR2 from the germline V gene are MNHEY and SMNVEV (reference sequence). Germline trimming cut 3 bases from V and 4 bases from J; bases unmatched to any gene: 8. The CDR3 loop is CASSLGGTGEYEQYF. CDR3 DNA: TGTGCCAGCAGTTTGGGTGGGACAGGCGAATACGAGCAGTACTTC.

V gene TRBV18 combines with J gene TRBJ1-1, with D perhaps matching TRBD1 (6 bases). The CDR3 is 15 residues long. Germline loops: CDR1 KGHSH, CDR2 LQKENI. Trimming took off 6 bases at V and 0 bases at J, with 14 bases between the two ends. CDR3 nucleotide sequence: TGTGCCAGCTCCCCGAGGGGGTCTTTGAACACTGAAGCTTTCTTT. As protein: CASSPRGSLNTEAFF.

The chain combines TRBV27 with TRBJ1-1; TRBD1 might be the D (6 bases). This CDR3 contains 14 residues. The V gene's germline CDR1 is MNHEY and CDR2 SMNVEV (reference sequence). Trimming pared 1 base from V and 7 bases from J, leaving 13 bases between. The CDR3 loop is CASSLLGKGGEAFF. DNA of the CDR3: TGTGCCAGCAGTTTATTAGGGAAAGGGGGTGAAGCTTTCTTT.

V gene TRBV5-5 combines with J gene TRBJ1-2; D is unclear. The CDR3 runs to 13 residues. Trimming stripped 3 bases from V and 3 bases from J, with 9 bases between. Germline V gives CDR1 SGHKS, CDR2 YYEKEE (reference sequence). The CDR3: CASSSRRDYGYTF. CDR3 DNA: TGTGCCAGCAGCTCCCGGAGGGACTATGGCTACACCTTC.

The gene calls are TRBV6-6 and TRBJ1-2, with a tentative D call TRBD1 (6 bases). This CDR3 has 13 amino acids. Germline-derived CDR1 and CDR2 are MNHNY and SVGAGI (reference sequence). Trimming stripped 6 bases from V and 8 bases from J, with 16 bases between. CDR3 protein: CASSRDTPQGYTF. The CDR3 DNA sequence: TGTGCCAGCAGCCGGGACACCCCGCAGGGCTACACCTTC.

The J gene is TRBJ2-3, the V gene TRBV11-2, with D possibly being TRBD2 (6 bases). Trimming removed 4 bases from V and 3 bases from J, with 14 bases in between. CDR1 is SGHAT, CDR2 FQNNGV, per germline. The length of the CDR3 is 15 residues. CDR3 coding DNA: TGTGCCAGCAGCTCTCCCGGGAGCCCTACAGATACGCAGTATTTT. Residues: CASSSPGSPTDTQYF.

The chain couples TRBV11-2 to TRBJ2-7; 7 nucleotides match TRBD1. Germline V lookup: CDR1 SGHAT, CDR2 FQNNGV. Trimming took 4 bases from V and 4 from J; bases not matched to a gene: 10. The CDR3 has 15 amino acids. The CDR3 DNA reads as TGTGCCAGCAGCTATGACTCGAGGGGGCTGTACGAGCAGTACTTC. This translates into CASSYDSRGLYEQYF.

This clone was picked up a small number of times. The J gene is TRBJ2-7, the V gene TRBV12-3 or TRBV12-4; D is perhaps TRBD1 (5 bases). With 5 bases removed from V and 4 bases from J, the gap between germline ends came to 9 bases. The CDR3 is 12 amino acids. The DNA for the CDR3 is TGTGCCAGCAGTCCCGACAGTTACGAGCAGTACTTC. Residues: CASSPDSYEQYF.

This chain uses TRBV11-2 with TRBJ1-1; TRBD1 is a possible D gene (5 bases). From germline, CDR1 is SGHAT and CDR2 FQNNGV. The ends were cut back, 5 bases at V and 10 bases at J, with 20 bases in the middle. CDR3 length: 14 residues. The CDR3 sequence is CASSPPVEGRRAFF. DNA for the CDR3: TGTGCCAGCAGCCCGCCGGTGGAGGGGCGGAGAGCTTTCTTT.

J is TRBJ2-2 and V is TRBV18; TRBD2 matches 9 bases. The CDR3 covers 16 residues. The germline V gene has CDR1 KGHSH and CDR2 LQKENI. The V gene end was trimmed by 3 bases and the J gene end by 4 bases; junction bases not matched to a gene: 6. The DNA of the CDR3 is TGTGCCAGCTCACCGGGGCTAGCGGGAAGCACCGGGGAGCTGTTTTTT. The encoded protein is CASSPGLAGSTGELFF. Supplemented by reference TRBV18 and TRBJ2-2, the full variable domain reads NAGVMQNPRHLVRRRGQEARLRCSPMKGHSHVYWYRQLPEEGLKFMVYLQKENIIDESGMPKERFSAEFPKEGPSILRIQQVVRGDSAAYFCASSPGLAGSTGELFFGEGSRLTVL.

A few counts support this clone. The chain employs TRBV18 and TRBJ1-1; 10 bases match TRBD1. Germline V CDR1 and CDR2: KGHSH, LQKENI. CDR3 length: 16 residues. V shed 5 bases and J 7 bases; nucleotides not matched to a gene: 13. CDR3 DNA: TGTGCCAGCTCATCACGGCAGGGACAGGGGACAAATGAAGCTTTCTTT. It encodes CASSSRQGQGTNEAFF.

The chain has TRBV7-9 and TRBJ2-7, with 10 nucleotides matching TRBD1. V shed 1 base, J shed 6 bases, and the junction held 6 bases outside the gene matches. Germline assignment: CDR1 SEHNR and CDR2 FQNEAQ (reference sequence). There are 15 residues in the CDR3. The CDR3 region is CASSLVTGGSGEQYF. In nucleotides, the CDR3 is TGTGCCAGCAGCTTAGTGACAGGGGGCAGCGGCGAGCAGTACTTC. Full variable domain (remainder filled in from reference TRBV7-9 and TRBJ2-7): DTGVSQNPRHKITKRGQNVTFRCDPISEHNRLYWYRQTLGQGPEFLTYFQNEAQLEKSRLLSDRFSAERPKGSFSTLEIQRTEQGDSAMYLCASSLVTGGSGEQYFGPGTRLTVT.

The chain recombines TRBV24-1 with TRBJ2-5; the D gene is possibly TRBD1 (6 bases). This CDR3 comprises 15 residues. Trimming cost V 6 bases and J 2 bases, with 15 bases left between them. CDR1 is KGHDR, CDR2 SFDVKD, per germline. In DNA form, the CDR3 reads TGTGCCACCAGTTCCAGGGGCCGACTGCAAGAGACCCAGTACTTC. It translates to CATSSRGRLQETQYF.

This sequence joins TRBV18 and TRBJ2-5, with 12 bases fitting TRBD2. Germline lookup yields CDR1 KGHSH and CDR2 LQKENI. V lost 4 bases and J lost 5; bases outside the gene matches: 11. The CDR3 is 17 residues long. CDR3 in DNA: TGTGCCAGCTCACTTCTTCCCCTAGCGGGGGGGCCGGAGACCCAGTACTTC. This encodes CASSLLPLAGGPETQYF.

CDR3 residues: CASSQDPTGWESDGYTF. The CDR3 coding sequence is TGTGCCAGCAGCCAAGACCCTACAGGCTGGGAAAGCGATGGCTACACCTTC. This chain joins TRBV4-2 and TRBJ1-2; the D gene is possibly TRBD1 (5 bases). V lost 0 bases and J 6 bases, leaving 20 bases between the germline ends. CDR3 size: 17 residues. Germline CDR1 LGHNA, CDR2 YNFKEQ.

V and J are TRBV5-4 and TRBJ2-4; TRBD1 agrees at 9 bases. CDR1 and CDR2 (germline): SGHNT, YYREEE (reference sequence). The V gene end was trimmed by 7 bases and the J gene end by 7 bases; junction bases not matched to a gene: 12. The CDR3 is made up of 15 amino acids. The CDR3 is CASSPRDRDLNIQYF. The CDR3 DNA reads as TGTGCCAGCTCTCCCCGGGACAGGGATTTGAACATTCAGTACTTC.

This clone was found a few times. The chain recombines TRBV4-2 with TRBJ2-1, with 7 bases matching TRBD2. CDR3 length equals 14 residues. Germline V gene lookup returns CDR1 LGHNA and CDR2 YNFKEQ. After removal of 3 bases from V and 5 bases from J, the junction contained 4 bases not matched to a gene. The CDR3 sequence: CASSQPGGNNEQFF. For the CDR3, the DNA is TGTGCCAGCAGCCAGCCGGGGGGAAACAATGAGCAGTTCTTC.